These 21 T cell receptor beta chains were sequenced from one sample in a study of type 1 regulatory T cells. TCRdb re-analysed the reads in MiXCR, keeping a single row per CDR3 protein. The sample includes approximately 100,000 distinct CDR3 sequences, 25% to 40% of them seen just once. The sequencing input was CD4+ T cells, either the whole sample or a sorted fraction (not recorded which). These receptors were obtained from a human donor in good health.

V is TRBV11-2 and J is TRBJ2-5; maybe TRBD1 (6 bases). V lost 3 bases to trimming and J lost 3 bases, with 8 bases between them. The CDR3 is 13 amino acids. Germline CDR1 and CDR2: SGHAT and FQNNGV. The CDR3 DNA is TGTGCCAGCAGCTTGGACAGCAAAGAGACCCAGTACTTC. Its protein product is CASSLDSKETQYF.

Concerning this clonotype: One junction end does not reproduce the germline sequence, and a read error may be involved. The chain employs TRBV7-9 and TRBJ2-1, with D unresolved. CDR1 SEHNR and CDR2 FQNEAQ come from the germline V gene (reference sequence). There are 12 residues in the CDR3. The CDR3 region has the DNA TGTGTCAGCAGCATCAACTCCAATGAGCAGTTCTTC. Translation gives CVSSINSNEQFF.

This clonotype has only a few counts. The rearrangement uses TRBV6-2 or TRBV6-3 and TRBJ1-1; 9 bases fit TRBD1. CDR1 and CDR2 from the germline V gene are MNHEY and SVGEGT. CDR3 length: 16 amino acids. Losses at the gene ends were 8 bases for V and 2 bases for J; bases not matched to a gene: 12. Written as DNA, the CDR3 is TGTGCCAGCCACACGGCTGGGACAGGGATCAACACTGAAGCTTTCTTT. Its protein product is CASHTAGTGINTEAFF.

This clonotype has a single count. V is TRBV12-3 or TRBV12-4 and J is TRBJ2-7; D is uncertain. The V end lost 2 bases, the J end lost 1 base, and 18 bases lay between the germline ends. CDR3 size: 17 residues. The CDR3 sequence: CASSLPSDGAQSYEQYF. CDR3 bases: TGTGCCAGCAGTTTACCCTCGGACGGCGCCCAATCCTACGAGCAGTACTTC.

This clonotype was seen once. The rearrangement uses TRBV6-5 and TRBJ1-1, with TRBD1 identical over 8 bases. CDR1 and CDR2 (germline): MNHEY, SVGAGI. The CDR3 totals 14 residues. Trimming cost V 7 bases and J 4 bases; bases outside gene matches: 8. The CDR3 is CASKGRDRSTEAFF. DNA of the CDR3: TGTGCCAGCAAAGGGAGGGACAGGAGCACTGAAGCTTTCTTT.

This clonotype was recorded a few times. V gene TRBV28 combines with J gene TRBJ2-4; TRBD1 matches 8 bases. There are 14 residues in the CDR3. J gave up 7 bases and V 5 bases, and 7 bases lay outside the gene matches. The germline V gene encodes CDR1 MDHEN and CDR2 SYDVKM. The CDR3 nucleotides read TGTGCCAGCAGTCCCTCGGACAGGGAGAACATTCAGTACTTC. Residues: CASSPSDRENIQYF. The full variable domain, rest sourced from reference TRBV28 and TRBJ2-4, is DVKVTQSSRYLVKRTGEKVFLECVQDMDHENMFWYRQDPGLGLRLIYFSYDVKMKEKGDIPEGYSVSREKKERFSLILESASTNQTSMYLCASSPSDRENIQYFGAGTRLSVL.

The V and J genes are TRBV6-1 and TRBJ2-1; D unresolved. The CDR3 is 13 amino acids. Germline loops: CDR1 MNHNS, CDR2 SASEGT. Trimming removed 11 bases at V and 0 bases at J, with 11 bases between. Here the CDR3 reads CAGQESSYNEQFF. DNA of the CDR3: TGTGCCGGGCAGGAGTCCTCCTACAATGAGCAGTTCTTC.

This clonotype was counted between two and nine times. The V call is TRBV2, the J call TRBJ2-1; tentatively, D is TRBD2 (5 bases). With 7 bases removed from V and 9 bases from J, the gap between germline ends came to 10 bases. There are 11 residues in the CDR3. Germline loops: CDR1 SNHLY, CDR2 FYNNEI. CDR3 nucleotide sequence: TGTGCCAGCAACTCACGGGGTGAGCAGTTCTTC. It yields the protein CASNSRGEQFF.

This chain joins TRBV7-3 and TRBJ1-5, with D perhaps TRBD1 (5 bases). Germline V lookup: CDR1 SGHTA, CDR2 FQGTGA. There are 16 residues in the CDR3. Trimming removed 2 bases from V and 1 base from J, with 12 bases in between. In DNA form, the CDR3 reads TGTGCCAGCAGCTTATGGGCTGGGGGGAGCAATCAGCCCCAGCATTTT. This sequence encodes CASSLWAGGSNQPQHF. Supplemented by reference TRBV7-3 and TRBJ1-5, the full variable domain reads GAGVSQTPSNKVTEKGKYVELRCDPISGHTALYWYRQSLGQGPEFLIYFQGTGAADDSGLPNDRFFAVRPEGSVSTLKIQRTERGDSAVYLCASSLWAGGSNQPQHFGDGTRLSIL.

V is TRBV7-2 and J is TRBJ1-5; 8 bases are shared with TRBD1. The CDR3 has 14 residues. V was clipped by 2 bases and J by 6 bases; unmatched bases: 3. Looked up from germline, CDR1 is SGHTA and CDR2 is FQGNSA. The CDR3 protein is CASSLIGQGQPQHF. The CDR3 DNA is TGTGCCAGCAGCTTAATCGGACAGGGTCAGCCCCAGCATTTT.

This clonotype has more than one count but fewer than ten. The V and J genes are TRBV5-1 and TRBJ2-1, with TRBD1 as a possible D gene (6 bases). The CDR3 covers 17 residues. Germline values: CDR1 SGHRS, CDR2 YFSETQ. Trimming took 7 bases from V and 1 from J, leaving 21 bases between them. CDR3 loop: CASYKTLTGSSYNEQFF. CDR3 in DNA: TGCGCCAGCTACAAAACATTAACAGGGTCTTCCTACAATGAGCAGTTCTTC.

This clonotype was seen only a few times. V is TRBV9 and J is TRBJ2-3; D may be TRBD1 (5 bases). There are 15 residues in the CDR3. Germline V CDR1 and CDR2: SGDLS, YYNGEE. The V gene lost 2 bases and the J gene lost 4 bases, with 14 bases spanning the gap. CDR3 in DNA: TGTGCCAGCAGCGTGGGGCAGGTTGACCCAGATACGCAGTATTTT. It specifies CASSVGQVDPDTQYF.

This sequence joins TRBV10-2 and TRBJ2-5; D gene uncertain. Germline CDR1 WSHSY, CDR2 SAAADI. The V gene lost 3 bases and the J gene lost 8 bases, with 10 bases spanning the gap. The CDR3 has 12 amino acids. The CDR3 loop is CASSDPLETQYF. In DNA form, the CDR3 reads TGCGCCAGCAGTGACCCCTTGGAAACCCAGTACTTC.

The genes are TRBV7-9 and TRBJ1-1, with D unresolved. The germline gives CDR1 SEHNR, CDR2 FQNEAQ (reference sequence). The CDR3 has 12 amino acids. The V end was cut by 10 bases, the J end by 2 bases, with 11 bases between. CDR3 protein: CATAEDNTEAFF. DNA of the CDR3: TGTGCCACCGCCGAGGACAACACTGAAGCTTTCTTT.

This clonotype was counted a few times. The chain combines TRBV11-2 with TRBJ1-6; TRBD1 is a possible D gene (5 bases). Germline-derived CDR1 and CDR2 are SGHAT and FQNNGV. V was trimmed by 5 bases and J by 7 bases, leaving 12 bases between them. This CDR3 comprises 14 residues. CDR3 DNA: TGTGCCAGCAGCACCCGACGGGGGAATTCACCCCTCCACTTT. Its translation is CASSTRRGNSPLHF.

This CDR3 reads CASSFGGRLGNEQFF. In DNA form, the CDR3 reads TGTGCCAGCAGTTTCGGCGGGAGGTTGGGCAATGAGCAGTTCTTC. This chain links TRBV13 with TRBJ2-1, with TRBD2 matching over 8 bases. CDR3 length: 15 residues. In germline, CDR1 is PRHDT, CDR2 FYEKMQ (reference sequence). Trimming at V came to 6 bases and at J to 6 bases, leaving 10 bases not matched to a gene.

The chain combines TRBV5-1 with TRBJ2-2, with D hard to call. Trimming left V 6 bases short and J 7 bases short, with 19 bases between. The CDR3 contains 15 residues. Germline CDR1 reads SGHRS; CDR2 reads YFSETQ. CDR3 coding DNA: TGCGCCAGCAAAGAGACCCCCAAGTCGGGCGGGGAGCTGTTTTTT. Translating it yields CASKETPKSGGELFF.

This rearrangement joins TRBV5-1 to TRBJ1-2, with a tentative D call TRBD1 (6 bases). The germline gives CDR1 SGHRS, CDR2 YFSETQ. Trimming shortened V by 3 bases and J by 4 bases, and 19 bases separated the two germline ends. The CDR3 is 16 residues long. DNA of the CDR3: TGCGCCAGCAGCTCGGCCCCCGGACAGATTATCTATGGCTACACCTTC. It encodes CASSSAPGQIIYGYTF.

This clonotype appeared a single time. V gene TRBV5-5 combines with J gene TRBJ2-3; possible D gene TRBD2, 6 bases. Between the trimmed V and J ends, which lost 1 base and 1 base, there was a span of 10 bases. Germline CDR1 is SGHKS and CDR2 is YYEKEE (reference sequence). The CDR3 covers 15 residues. The CDR3 spells CASSLWGGGTDTQYF. For the CDR3, the DNA is TGTGCCAGCAGCTTGTGGGGCGGGGGCACAGATACGCAGTATTTT.

The chain has TRBV20-1 and TRBJ2-7, with 10 bases lining up with TRBD1. The V gene end was trimmed by 4 bases and the J gene end by 2 bases; junction bases not matched to a gene: 5. Germline V gives CDR1 DFQATT, CDR2 SNEGSKA (reference sequence). This CDR3 comprises 14 residues. CDR3 amino acids: CSAKWTGGAYEQYF. Written as DNA, the CDR3 is TGCAGTGCTAAGTGGACAGGGGGAGCCTACGAGCAGTACTTC.

The chain carries TRBV6-2 or TRBV6-3 and TRBJ2-3; D is unresolved. Germline V gene sequence: CDR1 MNHEY, CDR2 SVGEGT. This CDR3 has 12 amino acids. Trimming removed 6 bases from V and 8 bases from J, with 12 bases in between. Here the CDR3 DNA reads TGTGCCAGCAGCGACCGCGAGAGTACGCAGTATTTT. Its protein product is CASSDRESTQYF.